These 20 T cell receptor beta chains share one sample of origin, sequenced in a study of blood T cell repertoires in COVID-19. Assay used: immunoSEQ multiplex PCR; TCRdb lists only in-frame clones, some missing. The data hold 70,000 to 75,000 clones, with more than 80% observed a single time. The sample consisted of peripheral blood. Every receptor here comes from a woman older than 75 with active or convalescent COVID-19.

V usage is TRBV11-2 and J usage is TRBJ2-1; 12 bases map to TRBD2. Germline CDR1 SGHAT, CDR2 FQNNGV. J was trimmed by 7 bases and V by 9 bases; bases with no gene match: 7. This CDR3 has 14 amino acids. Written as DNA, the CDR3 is TGTGCCAGTAGCGCTAGCGGGGGGGCAAATGAGCAGTTCTTC. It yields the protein CASSASGGANEQFF.

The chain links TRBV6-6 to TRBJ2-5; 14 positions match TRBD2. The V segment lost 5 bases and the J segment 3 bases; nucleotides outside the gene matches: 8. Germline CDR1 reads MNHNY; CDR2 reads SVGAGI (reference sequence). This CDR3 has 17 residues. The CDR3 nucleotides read TGTGCCAGCAGTCGACTAGCGGGGGGGCGTAGAAAAGAGACCCAGTACTTC. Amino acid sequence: CASSRLAGGRRKETQYF.

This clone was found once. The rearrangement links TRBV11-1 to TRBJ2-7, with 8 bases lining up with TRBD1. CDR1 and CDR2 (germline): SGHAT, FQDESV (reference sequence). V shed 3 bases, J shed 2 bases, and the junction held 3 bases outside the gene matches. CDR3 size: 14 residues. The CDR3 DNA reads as TGTGCCAGCAGCTTCCAGGGGGCGGCCTACGAGCAGTACTTC. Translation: CASSFQGAAYEQYF.

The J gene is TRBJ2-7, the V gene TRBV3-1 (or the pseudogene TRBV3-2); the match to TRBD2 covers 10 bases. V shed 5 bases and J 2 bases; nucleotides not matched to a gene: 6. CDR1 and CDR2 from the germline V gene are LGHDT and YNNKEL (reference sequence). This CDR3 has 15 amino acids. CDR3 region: CASSSLAGEAYEQYF. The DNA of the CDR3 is TGTGCCAGCAGCTCCCTAGCGGGGGAAGCCTACGAGCAGTACTTC.

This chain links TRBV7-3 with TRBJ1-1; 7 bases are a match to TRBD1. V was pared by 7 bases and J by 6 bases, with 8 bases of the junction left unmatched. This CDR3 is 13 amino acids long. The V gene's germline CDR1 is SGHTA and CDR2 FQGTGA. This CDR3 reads CASKLDRDSEAFF. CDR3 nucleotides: TGTGCCAGCAAACTCGACAGGGACTCTGAAGCTTTCTTT.

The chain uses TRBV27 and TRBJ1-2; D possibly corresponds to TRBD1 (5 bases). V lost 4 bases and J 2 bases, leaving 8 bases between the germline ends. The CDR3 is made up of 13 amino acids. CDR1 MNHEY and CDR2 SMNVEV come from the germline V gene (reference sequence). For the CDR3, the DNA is TGTGCCAGCAGTTGGGGGGAGAACTATGGCTACACCTTC. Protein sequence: CASSWGENYGYTF.

CDR3 DNA: TGCGCCAGCAGCTCGACTGTCCGGGAAACTAGCACAGATACGCAGTATTTT. Translating it yields CASSSTVRETSTDTQYF. V is TRBV5-1 and J is TRBJ2-3, with TRBD2 as a possible D gene (5 bases). Germline V CDR1 and CDR2: SGHRS, YFSETQ. The CDR3 loop spans 17 amino acids. V dropped 3 bases and J dropped 0 bases, with 17 bases sitting between them.

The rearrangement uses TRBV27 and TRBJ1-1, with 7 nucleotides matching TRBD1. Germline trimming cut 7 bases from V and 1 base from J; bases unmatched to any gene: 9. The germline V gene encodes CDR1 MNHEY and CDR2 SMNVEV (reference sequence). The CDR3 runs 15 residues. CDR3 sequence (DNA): TGTGCCAGCAACCCACAGGGGAAACGGAACACTGAAGCTTTCTTT. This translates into CASNPQGKRNTEAFF.

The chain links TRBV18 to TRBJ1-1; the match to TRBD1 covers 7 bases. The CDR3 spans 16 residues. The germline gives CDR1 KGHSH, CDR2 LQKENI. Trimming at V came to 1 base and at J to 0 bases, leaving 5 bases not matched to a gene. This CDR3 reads CASSPQSQGMNTEAFF. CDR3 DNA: TGTGCCAGCTCACCACAGTCACAGGGGATGAACACTGAAGCTTTCTTT. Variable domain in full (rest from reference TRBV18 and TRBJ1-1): NAGVMQNPRHLVRRRGQEARLRCSPMKGHSHVYWYRQLPEEGLKFMVYLQKENIIDESGMPKERFSAEFPKEGPSILRIQQVVRGDSAAYFCASSPQSQGMNTEAFFGQGTRLTVV.

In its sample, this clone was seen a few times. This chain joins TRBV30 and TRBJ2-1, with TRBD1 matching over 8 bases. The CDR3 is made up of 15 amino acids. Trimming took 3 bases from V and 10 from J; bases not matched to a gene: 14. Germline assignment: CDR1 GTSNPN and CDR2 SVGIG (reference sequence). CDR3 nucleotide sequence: TGTGCCTGGAGGAATGAAAGGACAGGGCGAGCCGAGCAGTTCTTC. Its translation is CAWRNERTGRAEQFF. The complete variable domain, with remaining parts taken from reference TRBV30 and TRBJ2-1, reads SQTIHQWPATLVQPVGSPLSLECTVEGTSNPNLYWYRQAAGRGLQLLFYSVGIGQISSEVPQNLSASRPQDRQFILSSKKLLLSDSGFYLCAWRNERTGRAEQFFGPGTRLTVL.

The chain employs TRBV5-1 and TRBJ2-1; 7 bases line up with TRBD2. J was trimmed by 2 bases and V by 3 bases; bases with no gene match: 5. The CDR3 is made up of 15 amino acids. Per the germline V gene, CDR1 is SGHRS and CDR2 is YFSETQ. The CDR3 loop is CASSSSGTTYNEQFF. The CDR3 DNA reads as TGCGCCAGCAGCTCCAGCGGGACTACCTACAATGAGCAGTTCTTC.

The CDR3 nucleotides read TGTGCCAGCAGCCCATCGGGGAGCTCCTATAATTCACCCCTCCACTTT. Protein: CASSPSGSSYNSPLHF. This chain uses TRBV27 with TRBJ1-6, with no clear D. Germline-derived CDR1 and CDR2 are MNHEY and SMNVEV (reference sequence). The CDR3 contains 16 residues. V shed 6 bases and J shed 0 bases, with 12 bases lying between them.

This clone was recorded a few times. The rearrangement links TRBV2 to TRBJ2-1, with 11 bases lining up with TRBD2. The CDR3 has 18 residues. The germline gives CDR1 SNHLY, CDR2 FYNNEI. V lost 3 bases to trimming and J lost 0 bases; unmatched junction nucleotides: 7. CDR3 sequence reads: CASSDSSSGRISYNEQFF. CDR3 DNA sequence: TGTGCCAGCAGTGATTCTTCTAGCGGGAGGATCTCCTACAATGAGCAGTTCTTC.

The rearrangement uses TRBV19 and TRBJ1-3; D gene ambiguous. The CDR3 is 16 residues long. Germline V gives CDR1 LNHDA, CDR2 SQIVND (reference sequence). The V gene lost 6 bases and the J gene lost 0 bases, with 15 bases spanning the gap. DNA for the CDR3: TGTGCCAGTAGCCGGACTACTTCTAGCTCTGGAAACACCATATATTTT. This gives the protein CASSRTTSSSGNTIYF.

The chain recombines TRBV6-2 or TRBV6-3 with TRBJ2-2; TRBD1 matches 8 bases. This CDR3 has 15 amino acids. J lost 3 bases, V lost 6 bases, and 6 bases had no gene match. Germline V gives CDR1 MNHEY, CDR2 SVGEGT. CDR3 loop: CASSTGTGDTGELFF. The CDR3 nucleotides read TGTGCCAGCAGCACCGGGACAGGTGACACCGGGGAGCTGTTTTTT.

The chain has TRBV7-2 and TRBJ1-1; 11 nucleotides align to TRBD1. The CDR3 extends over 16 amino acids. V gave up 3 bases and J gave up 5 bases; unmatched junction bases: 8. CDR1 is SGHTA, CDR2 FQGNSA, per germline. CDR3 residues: CASSFGTGGRRTEAFF. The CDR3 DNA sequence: TGTGCCAGCAGCTTTGGGACAGGGGGAAGGAGGACTGAAGCTTTCTTT. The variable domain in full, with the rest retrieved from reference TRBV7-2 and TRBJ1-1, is GAGVSQSPSNKVTEKGKDVELRCDPISGHTALYWYRQSLGQGLEFLIYFQGNSAPDKSGLPSDRFSAERTGGSVSTLTIQRTQQEDSAVYLCASSFGTGGRRTEAFFGQGTRLTVV.

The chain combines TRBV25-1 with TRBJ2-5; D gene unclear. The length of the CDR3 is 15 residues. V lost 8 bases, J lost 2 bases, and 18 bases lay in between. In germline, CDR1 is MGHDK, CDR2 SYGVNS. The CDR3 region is CASASVRVGQETQYF. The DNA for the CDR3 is TGTGCCAGCGCGTCTGTTCGGGTGGGTCAAGAGACCCAGTACTTC.

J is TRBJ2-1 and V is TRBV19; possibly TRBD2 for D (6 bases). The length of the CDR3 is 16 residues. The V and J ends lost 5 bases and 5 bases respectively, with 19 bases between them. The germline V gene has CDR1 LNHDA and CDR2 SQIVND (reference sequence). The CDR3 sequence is CASSSWGRGFNNEQFF. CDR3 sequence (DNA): TGTGCCAGTAGTTCCTGGGGCCGGGGGTTTAACAATGAGCAGTTCTTC.

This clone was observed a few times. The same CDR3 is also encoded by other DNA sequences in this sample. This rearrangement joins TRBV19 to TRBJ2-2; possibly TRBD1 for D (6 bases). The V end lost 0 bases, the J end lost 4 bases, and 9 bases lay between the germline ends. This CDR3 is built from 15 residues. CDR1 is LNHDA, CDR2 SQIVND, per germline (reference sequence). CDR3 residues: CASSIDQGSTGELFF. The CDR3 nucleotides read TGTGCCAGTAGTATAGATCAGGGGAGCACCGGGGAGCTGTTTTTT.

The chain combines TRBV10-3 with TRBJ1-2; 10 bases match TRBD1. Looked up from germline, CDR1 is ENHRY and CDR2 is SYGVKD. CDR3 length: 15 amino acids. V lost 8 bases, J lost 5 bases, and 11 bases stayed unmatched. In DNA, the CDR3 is TGTGCCATCGGGGCGACAGGGGGCGCAGGATATGGCTACACCTTC. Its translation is CAIGATGGAGYGYTF.